This TCR beta chain was captured by sequencing in a study of spatial heterogeneity in lung cancer. Relative to its sample, this clonotype is medium-sized. Its target is unknown. Regarding the study as a whole: Expanded intratumoral alpha and beta TCR counts tracked tumor mutation counts. Of the expanded TCRs, ubiquitous and regional counts tracked the counts of ubiquitous and regional nonsynonymous mutations, respectively.

Regarding time point: sample taken at primary tumor resection. The cohort: roughly 72 early-stage, untreated non-small cell lung cancer patients. The CDR3 has 18 amino acids. Trimming cost V 6 bases and J 0 bases, with 21 bases left between them. TCRdb analysed the 5' RACE reads with MiXCR anew, one entry per CDR3 protein. The sample records 4,000 to 5,000 distinct CDR3 sequences, roughly 6% being singletons. The sample was lung tumor tissue, taken at surgery. This chain links TRBV12-3 or TRBV12-4 with TRBJ2-1; weak D call: TRBD1 (7 bases). The receptor was derived from a male donor with early-stage non-small cell lung cancer. CDR3: CASSPGGNPWSSYNEQFF. The CDR3 region has the DNA TGTGCCAGCAGCCCAGGGGGGAATCCTTGGAGCTCCTACAATGAGCAGTTCTTC.